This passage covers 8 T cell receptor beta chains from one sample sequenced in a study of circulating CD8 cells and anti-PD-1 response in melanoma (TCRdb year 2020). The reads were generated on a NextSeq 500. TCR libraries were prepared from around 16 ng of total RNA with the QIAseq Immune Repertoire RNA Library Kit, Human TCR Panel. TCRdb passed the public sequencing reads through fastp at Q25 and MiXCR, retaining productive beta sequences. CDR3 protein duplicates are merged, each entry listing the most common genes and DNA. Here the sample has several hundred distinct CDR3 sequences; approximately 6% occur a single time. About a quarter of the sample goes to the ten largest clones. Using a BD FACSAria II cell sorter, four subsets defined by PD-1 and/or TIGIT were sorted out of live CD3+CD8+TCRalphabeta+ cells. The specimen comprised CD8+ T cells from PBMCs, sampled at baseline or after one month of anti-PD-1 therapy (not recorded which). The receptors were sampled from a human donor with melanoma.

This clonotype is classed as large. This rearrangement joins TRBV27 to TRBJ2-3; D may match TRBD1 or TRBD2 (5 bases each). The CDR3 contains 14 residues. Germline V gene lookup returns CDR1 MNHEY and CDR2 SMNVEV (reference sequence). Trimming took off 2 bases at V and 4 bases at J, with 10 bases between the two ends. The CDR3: CASSLRQGADTQYF. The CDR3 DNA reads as TGTGCCAGCAGTTTACGGCAGGGAGCAGATACGCAGTATTTT.

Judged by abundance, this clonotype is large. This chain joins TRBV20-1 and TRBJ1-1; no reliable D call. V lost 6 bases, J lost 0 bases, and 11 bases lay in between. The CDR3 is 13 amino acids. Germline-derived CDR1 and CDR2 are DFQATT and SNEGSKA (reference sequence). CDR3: CSAPPGMNTEAFF. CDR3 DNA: TGCAGTGCCCCACCGGGGATGAACACTGAAGCTTTCTTT.

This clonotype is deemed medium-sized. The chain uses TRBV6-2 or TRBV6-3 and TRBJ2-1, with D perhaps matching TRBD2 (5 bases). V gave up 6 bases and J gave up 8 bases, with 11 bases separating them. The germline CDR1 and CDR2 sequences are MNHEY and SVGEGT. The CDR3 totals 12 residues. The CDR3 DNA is TGTGCCAGCAGGCAAAGCGGTGATGAGCAGTTCTTC. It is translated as CASRQSGDEQFF.

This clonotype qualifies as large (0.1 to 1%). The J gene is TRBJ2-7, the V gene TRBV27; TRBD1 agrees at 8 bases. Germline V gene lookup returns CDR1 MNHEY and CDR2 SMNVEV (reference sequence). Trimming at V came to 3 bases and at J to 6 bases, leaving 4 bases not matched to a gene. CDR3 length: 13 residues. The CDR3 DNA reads TGTGCCAGCAGTTTTTCCAGGGGGCGCGAGCAGTACTTC. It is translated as CASSFSRGREQYF.

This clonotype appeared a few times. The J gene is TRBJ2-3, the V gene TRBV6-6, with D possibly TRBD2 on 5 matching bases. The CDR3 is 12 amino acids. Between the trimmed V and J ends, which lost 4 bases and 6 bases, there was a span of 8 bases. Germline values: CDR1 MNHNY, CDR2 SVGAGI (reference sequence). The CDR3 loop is CASSWQRDTQYF. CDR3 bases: TGTGCCAGCAGTTGGCAGCGGGATACGCAGTATTTT.

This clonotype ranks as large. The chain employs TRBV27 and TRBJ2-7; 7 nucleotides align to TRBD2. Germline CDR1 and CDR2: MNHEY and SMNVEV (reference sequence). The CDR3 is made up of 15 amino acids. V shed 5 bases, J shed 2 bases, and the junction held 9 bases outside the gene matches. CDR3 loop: CASSPGGKAAYEQYF. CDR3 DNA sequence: TGTGCCAGCAGTCCCGGGGGGAAGGCGGCCTACGAGCAGTACTTC.

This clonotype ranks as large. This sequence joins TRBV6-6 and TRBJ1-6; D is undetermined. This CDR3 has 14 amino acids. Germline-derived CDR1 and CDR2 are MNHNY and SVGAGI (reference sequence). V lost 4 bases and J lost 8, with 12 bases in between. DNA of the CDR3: TGTGCCAGCAGTTTAGGACGGGTTGATTCACCCCTCCACTTT. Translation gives CASSLGRVDSPLHF.

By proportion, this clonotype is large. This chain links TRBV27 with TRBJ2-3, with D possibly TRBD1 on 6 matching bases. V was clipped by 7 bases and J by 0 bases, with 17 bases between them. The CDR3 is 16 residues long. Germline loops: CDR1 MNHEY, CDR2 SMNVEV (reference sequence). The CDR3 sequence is CASKRGGPYSTDTQYF. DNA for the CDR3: TGTGCCAGCAAACGAGGGGGACCTTATAGCACAGATACGCAGTATTTT.